The subject of this entry is one T cell receptor (beta chain). Germline V gives CDR1 MDHEN, CDR2 SYDVKM. This CDR3 is 13 amino acids long. Deletions cut 4 bases from V and 8 bases from J, with 12 bases between. The data were obtained in a study of cytomegalovirus exposure and HLA in healthy donors. The method was immunoSEQ multiplex PCR; TCRdb's version includes in-frame clones alone and lacks a portion of them. The sample shows 200,000 to 250,000 clones, about nine tenths of them seen only once. The TCR sequence derives from a woman aged 18-35 years in good health and CMV-seropositive. Material: PBMCs. The chain uses TRBV28 and TRBJ1-5; no definite D call. CDR3 sequence reads: CASSSEDIKPQHF. CDR3 nucleotide sequence: TGTGCCAGCAGTTCTGAGGATATCAAGCCCCAGCATTTT.